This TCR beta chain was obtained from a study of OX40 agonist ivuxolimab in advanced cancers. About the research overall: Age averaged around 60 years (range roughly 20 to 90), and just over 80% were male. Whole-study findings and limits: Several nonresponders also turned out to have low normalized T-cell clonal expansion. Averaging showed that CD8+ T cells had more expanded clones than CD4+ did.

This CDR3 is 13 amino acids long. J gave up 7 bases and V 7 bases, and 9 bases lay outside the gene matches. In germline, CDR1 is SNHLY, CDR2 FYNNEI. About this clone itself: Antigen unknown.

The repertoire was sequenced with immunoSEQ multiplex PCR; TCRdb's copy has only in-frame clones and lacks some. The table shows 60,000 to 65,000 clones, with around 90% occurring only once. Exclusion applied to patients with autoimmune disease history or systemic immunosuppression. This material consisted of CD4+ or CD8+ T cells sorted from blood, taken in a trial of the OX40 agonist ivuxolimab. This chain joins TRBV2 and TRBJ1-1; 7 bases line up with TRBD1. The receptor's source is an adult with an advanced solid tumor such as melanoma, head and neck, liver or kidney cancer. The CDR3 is CASTFRDSSEAFF. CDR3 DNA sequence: TGTGCCAGCACCTTTAGGGACAGTAGTGAAGCTTTCTTT.